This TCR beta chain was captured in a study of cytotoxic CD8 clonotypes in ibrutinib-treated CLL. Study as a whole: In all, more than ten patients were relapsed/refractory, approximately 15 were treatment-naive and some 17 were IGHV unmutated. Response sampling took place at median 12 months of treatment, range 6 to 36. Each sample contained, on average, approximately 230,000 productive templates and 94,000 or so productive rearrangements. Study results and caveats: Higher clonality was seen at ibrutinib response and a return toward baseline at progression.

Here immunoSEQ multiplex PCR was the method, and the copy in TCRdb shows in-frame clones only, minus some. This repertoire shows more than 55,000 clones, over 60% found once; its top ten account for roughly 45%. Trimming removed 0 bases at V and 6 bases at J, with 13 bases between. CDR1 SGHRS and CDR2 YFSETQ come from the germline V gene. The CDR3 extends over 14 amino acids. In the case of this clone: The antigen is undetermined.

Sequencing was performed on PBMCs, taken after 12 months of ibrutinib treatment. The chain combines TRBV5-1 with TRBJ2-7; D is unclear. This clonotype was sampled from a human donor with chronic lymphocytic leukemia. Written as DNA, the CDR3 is TGCGCCAGCAGCTTGGGAGCTGATGTTAGCGAGCAGTACTTC. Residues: CASSLGADVSEQYF.